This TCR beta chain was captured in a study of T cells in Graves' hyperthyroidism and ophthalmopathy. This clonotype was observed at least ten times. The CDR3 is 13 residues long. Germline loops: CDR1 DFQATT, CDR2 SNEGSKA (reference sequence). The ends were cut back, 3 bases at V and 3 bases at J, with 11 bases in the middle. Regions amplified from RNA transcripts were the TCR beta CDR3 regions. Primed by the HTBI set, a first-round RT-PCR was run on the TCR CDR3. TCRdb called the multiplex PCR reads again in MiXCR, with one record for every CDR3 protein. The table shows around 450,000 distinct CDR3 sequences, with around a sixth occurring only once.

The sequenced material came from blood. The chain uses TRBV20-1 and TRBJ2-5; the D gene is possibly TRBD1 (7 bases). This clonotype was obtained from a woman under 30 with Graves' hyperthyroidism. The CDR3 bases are TGCAGTGCTAGCGCGGGACAGAAAGAGACCCAGTACTTC. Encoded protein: CSASAGQKETQYF.